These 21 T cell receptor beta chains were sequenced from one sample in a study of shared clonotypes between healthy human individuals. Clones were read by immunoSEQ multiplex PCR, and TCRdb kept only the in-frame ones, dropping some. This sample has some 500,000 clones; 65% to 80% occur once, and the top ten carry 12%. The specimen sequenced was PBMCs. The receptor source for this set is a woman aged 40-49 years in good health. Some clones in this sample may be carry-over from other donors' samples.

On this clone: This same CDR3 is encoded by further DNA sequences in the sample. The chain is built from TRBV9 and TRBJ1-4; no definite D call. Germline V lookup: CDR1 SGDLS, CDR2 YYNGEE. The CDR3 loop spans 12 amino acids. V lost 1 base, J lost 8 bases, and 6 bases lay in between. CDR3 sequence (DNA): TGTGCCAGCAGCGTACAAGGCGAAAAACTGTTTTTT. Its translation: CASSVQGEKLFF.

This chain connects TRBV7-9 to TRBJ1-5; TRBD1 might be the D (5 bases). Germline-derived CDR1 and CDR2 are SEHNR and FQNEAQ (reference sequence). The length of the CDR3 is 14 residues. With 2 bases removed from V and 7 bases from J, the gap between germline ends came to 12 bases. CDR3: CASSLPGAGQPQHF. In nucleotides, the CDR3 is TGTGCCAGCAGCTTACCCGGGGCGGGACAGCCCCAGCATTTT.

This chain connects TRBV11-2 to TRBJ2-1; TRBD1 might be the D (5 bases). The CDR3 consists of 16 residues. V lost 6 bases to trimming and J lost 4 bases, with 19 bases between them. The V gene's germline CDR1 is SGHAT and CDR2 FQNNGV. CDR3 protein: CASRQISGLKYNEQFF. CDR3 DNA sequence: TGTGCCAGCAGACAGATCTCAGGGTTAAAGTACAATGAGCAGTTCTTC. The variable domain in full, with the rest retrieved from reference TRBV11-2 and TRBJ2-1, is EAGVAQSPRYKIIEKRQSVAFWCNPISGHATLYWYQQILGQGPKLLIQFQNNGVVDDSQLPKDRFSAERLKGVDSTLKIQPAKLEDSAVYLCASRQISGLKYNEQFFGPGTRLTVL.

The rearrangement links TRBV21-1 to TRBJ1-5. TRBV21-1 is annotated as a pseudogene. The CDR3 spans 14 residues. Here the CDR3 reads CASSYTGEGSPQHF. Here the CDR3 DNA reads TGTGCCAGCAGCTATACAGGGGAGGGTTCACCCCAGCATTTT.

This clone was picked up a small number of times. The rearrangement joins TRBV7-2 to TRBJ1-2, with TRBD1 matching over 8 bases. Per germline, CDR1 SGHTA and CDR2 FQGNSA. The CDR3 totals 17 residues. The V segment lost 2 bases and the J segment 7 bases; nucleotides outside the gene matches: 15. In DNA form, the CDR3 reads TGTGCCAGCAGCTTACGTGTGATAGGGGCAGGGGGCCGTGGCTACACCTTC. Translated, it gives CASSLRVIGAGGRGYTF.

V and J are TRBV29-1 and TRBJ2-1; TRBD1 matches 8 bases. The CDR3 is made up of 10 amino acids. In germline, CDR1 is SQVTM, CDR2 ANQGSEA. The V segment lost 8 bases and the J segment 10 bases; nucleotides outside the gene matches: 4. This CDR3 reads CSFRDREQFF. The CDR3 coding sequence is TGCAGCTTCCGGGACAGGGAGCAGTTCTTC.

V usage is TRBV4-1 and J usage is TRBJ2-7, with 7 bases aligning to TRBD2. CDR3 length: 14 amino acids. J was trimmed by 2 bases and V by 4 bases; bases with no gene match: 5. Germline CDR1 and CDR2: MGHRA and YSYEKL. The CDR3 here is CASSRVSGPYEQYF. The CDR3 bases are TGCGCCAGCAGCCGGGTTAGCGGGCCCTACGAGCAGTACTTC.

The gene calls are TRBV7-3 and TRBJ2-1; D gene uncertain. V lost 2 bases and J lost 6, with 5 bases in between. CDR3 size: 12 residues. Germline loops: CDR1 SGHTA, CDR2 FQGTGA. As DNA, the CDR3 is TGTGCCAGCAGCTTAGAACTCAATGAGCAGTTCTTC. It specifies CASSLELNEQFF.

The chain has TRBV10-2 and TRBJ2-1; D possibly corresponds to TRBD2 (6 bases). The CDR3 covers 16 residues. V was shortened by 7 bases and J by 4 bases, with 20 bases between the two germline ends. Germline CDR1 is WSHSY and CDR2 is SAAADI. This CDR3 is CASTRGGGTGYNEQFF. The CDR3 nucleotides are TGCGCCAGCACGCGGGGTGGGGGGACTGGTTACAATGAGCAGTTCTTC.

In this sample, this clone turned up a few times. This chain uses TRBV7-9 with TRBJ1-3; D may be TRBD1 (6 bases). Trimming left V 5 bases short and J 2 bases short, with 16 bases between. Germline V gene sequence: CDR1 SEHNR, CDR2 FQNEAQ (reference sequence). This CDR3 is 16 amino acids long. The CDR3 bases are TGTGCCAGCAGCATAGGACAGAATTTGGCTGGAAACACCATATATTTT. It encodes CASSIGQNLAGNTIYF.

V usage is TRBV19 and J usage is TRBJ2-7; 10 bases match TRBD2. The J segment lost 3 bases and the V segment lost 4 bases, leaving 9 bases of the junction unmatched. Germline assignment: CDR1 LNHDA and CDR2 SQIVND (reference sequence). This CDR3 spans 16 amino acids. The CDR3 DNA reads TGTGCCAGTAGTAGAAGGTCTAGCGGGAGTGGCTACGAGCAGTACTTC. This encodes CASSRRSSGSGYEQYF.

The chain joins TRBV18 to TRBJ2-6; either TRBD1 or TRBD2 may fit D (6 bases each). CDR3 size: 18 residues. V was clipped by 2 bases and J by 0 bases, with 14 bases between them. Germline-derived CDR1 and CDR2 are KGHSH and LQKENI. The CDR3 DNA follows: TGTGCCAGCTCACCATGGGGGGCGCCCTACTCTGGGGCCAACGTCCTGACTTTC. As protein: CASSPWGAPYSGANVLTF.

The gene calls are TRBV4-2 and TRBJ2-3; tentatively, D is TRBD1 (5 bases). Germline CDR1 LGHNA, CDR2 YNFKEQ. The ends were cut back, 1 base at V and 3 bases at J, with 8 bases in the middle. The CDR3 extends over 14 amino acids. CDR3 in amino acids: CASSQVSGTDTQYF. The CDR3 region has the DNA TGTGCCAGCAGCCAAGTATCAGGGACAGATACGCAGTATTTT.

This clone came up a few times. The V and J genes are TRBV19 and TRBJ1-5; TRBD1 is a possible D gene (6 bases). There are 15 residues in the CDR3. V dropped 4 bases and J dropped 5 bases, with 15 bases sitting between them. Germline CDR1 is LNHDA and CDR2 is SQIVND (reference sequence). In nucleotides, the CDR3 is TGTGCCAGTAGTAATACCGGGAGGGGGGATCAGCCCCAGCATTTT. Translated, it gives CASSNTGRGDQPQHF. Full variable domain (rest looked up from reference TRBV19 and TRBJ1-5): DGGITQSPKYLFRKEGQNVTLSCEQNLNHDAMYWYRQDPGQGLRLIYYSQIVNDFQKGDIAEGYSVSREKKESFPLTVTSAQKNPTAFYLCASSNTGRGDQPQHFGDGTRLSIL.

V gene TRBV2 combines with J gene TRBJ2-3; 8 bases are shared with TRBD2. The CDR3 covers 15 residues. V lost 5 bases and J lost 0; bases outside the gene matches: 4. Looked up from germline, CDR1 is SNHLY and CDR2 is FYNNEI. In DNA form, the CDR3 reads TGTGCCAGCAGTTACCGGGGGGGCAGCACAGATACGCAGTATTTT. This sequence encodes CASSYRGGSTDTQYF.

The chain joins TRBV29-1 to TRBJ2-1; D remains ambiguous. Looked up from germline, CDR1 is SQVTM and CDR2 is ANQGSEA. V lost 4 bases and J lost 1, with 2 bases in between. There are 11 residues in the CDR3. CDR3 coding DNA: TGCAGCGTTGGGTCCTACAATGAGCAGTTCTTC. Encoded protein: CSVGSYNEQFF.

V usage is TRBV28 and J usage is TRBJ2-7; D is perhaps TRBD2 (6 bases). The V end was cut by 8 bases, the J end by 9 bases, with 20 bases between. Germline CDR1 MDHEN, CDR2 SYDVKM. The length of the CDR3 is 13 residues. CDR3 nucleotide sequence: TGTGCCAGCGATGGGCGGGATACACTAAGGCAGTACTTC. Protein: CASDGRDTLRQYF. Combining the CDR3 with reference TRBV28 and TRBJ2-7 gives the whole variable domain DVKVTQSSRYLVKRTGEKVFLECVQDMDHENMFWYRQDPGLGLRLIYFSYDVKMKEKGDIPEGYSVSREKKERFSLILESASTNQTSMYLCASDGRDTLRQYFGPGTRLTVT.

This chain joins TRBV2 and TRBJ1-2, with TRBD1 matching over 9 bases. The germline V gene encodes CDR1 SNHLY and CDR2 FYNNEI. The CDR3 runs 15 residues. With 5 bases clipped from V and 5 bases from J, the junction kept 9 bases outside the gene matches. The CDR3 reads CASSQDRGFMYGYTF. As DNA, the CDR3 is TGTGCCAGCAGTCAGGACAGGGGATTTATGTATGGCTACACCTTC.

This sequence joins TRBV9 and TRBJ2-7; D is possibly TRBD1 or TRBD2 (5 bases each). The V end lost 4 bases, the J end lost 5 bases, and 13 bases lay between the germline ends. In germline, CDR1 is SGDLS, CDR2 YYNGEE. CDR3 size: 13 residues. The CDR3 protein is CASSPRGWDEQYF. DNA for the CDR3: TGTGCCAGCAGCCCGAGGGGCTGGGACGAGCAGTACTTC.

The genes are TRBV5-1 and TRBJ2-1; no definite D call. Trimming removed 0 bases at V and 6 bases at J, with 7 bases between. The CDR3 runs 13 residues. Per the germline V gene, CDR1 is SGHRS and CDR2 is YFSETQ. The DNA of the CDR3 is TGCGCCAGCAGCTTGGCGGCAGGCAATGAGCAGTTCTTC. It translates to CASSLAAGNEQFF.

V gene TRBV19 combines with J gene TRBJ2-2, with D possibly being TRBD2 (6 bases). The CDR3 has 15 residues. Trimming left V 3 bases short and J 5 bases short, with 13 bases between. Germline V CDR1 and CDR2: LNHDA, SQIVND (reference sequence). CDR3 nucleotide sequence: TGTGCCAGTAGTATCCCGGGAGTAGGGACCGGGGAGCTGTTTTTT. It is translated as CASSIPGVGTGELFF. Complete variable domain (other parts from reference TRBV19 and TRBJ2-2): DGGITQSPKYLFRKEGQNVTLSCEQNLNHDAMYWYRQDPGQGLRLIYYSQIVNDFQKGDIAEGYSVSREKKESFPLTVTSAQKNPTAFYLCASSIPGVGTGELFFGEGSRLTVL.